These 19 T cell receptor beta chains were all obtained from the same sample, sequenced in a study of shared clonotypes between healthy human individuals. Repertoires were generated with immunoSEQ multiplex PCR, while TCRdb's copy carries only in-frame clones and drops some. The sample yields approximately 980,000 clones, approximately 80% seen once. Sequencing was performed on memory CD4+ T cells sorted from blood. Sample subset: CD45RA-negative fraction. All receptors derive from a man aged 18 to 29 in good health.

The CDR3 is CASSSESGKGLNEQYF. DNA of the CDR3: TGTGCCAGCAGCAGCGAGAGCGGGAAGGGCCTGAACGAGCAGTACTTC. This chain links TRBV9 with TRBJ2-7; 7 bases match TRBD2. CDR3 length: 16 amino acids. The ends lost 4 bases at V and 5 bases at J; junction bases unmatched: 15. Germline V CDR1 and CDR2: SGDLS, YYNGEE.

The chain recombines TRBV10-3 with TRBJ2-3; 7 bases are a match to TRBD1. Germline V lookup: CDR1 ENHRY, CDR2 SYGVKD. There are 15 residues in the CDR3. Germline trimming cut 6 bases from V and 3 bases from J; bases unmatched to any gene: 9. As DNA, the CDR3 is TGTGCCATCAGCGCAGGACAGGCTGAAACAGATACGCAGTATTTT. Amino acid sequence: CAISAGQAETDTQYF.

On this clone: Other DNA sequences in the sample encode the same CDR3. The V and J genes are TRBV29-1 and TRBJ2-7; tentative D call: TRBD1 (5 bases). The CDR3 contains 12 residues. V was trimmed by 4 bases and J by 2 bases, leaving 9 bases between them. Looked up from germline, CDR1 is SQVTM and CDR2 is ANQGSEA. The CDR3 sequence is CSVVGQTYEQYF. CDR3 nucleotides: TGCAGCGTTGTAGGACAAACCTACGAGCAGTACTTC.

This clone has just one count. The chain links TRBV7-2 to TRBJ2-3; D unclear. Trimming shortened V by 1 base and J by 2 bases, and 10 bases separated the two germline ends. This CDR3 has 15 residues. Germline V gene sequence: CDR1 SGHTA, CDR2 FQGNSA. CDR3 nucleotide sequence: TGTGCCAGCAGCTTAGTAGACCCCTTCACAGATACGCAGTATTTT. Translation: CASSLVDPFTDTQYF.

The chain employs TRBV30 and TRBJ2-7; possibly TRBD2 for D (5 bases). The CDR3 has 11 residues. CDR1 and CDR2 from the germline V gene are GTSNPN and SVGIG (reference sequence). V was shortened by 5 bases and J by 6 bases, with 11 bases between the two germline ends. This CDR3 reads CAWAGQREQYF. The CDR3 nucleotides are TGTGCCTGGGCGGGCCAGCGCGAGCAGTACTTC.

This rearrangement joins TRBV6-1 to TRBJ2-7; D may match TRBD1 or TRBD2 (5 bases each). Germline CDR1 MNHNS, CDR2 SASEGT. Trimming took 4 bases from V and 5 from J, leaving 9 bases between them. The CDR3 totals 12 residues. In nucleotides, the CDR3 is TGTGCCAGCAGTGGATCGGGACACGAGCAGTACTTC. It specifies CASSGSGHEQYF.

The chain couples TRBV27 to TRBJ2-7; 7 positions agree with TRBD1. Per the germline V gene, CDR1 is MNHEY and CDR2 is SMNVEV (reference sequence). Trimming took 8 bases from V and 3 from J; bases not matched to a gene: 10. This CDR3 contains 14 residues. DNA for the CDR3: TGTGCCAGCTCCCGGGTCTCAGGGGGCTACGAGCAGTACTTC. Protein sequence: CASSRVSGGYEQYF.

The DNA of the CDR3 is TGTGCCAGCAGTGTACCGGGACAGGGAAAAGCTTTCTTT. Its protein is CASSVPGQGKAFF. The chain joins TRBV28 to TRBJ1-1, with 9 bases identical to TRBD1. The germline V gene has CDR1 MDHEN and CDR2 SYDVKM. This CDR3 contains 13 residues. With 5 bases clipped from V and 9 bases from J, the junction kept 7 bases outside the gene matches.

The chain links TRBV7-8 to TRBJ2-7, with TRBD1 identical over 9 bases. Germline-derived CDR1 and CDR2 are SGHVS and FQNEAQ. This CDR3 is 15 amino acids long. Germline trimming cut 5 bases from V and 5 bases from J; bases unmatched to any gene: 10. The CDR3 loop is CASSPGGQGGDEQYF. CDR3 bases: TGTGCCAGCAGCCCAGGGGGACAGGGCGGGGACGAGCAGTACTTC.

This clone was seen just once. The genes are TRBV19 and TRBJ1-3; possibly TRBD1 for D (6 bases). The V gene lost 4 bases and the J gene lost 2 bases, with 15 bases spanning the gap. Germline V gene lookup returns CDR1 LNHDA and CDR2 SQIVND (reference sequence). The CDR3 covers 16 residues. CDR3 bases: TGTGCCAGTAGTACCCTTCGGACAGATACTGGAAACACCATATATTTT. Translated: CASSTLRTDTGNTIYF.

This clone has just a few counts. The chain carries TRBV28 and TRBJ1-4; D remains unclear. V was clipped by 10 bases and J by 8 bases, with 20 bases between them. Looked up from germline, CDR1 is MDHEN and CDR2 is SYDVKM. The CDR3 loop spans 14 amino acids. The CDR3 coding sequence is TGTGCCACATCCCTTTTTGGAGTGGGCGAAAAACTGTTTTTT. Amino acid sequence: CATSLFGVGEKLFF.

The chain couples TRBV7-4 to TRBJ1-5; D perhaps matches TRBD1 (6 bases). Germline V gene lookup returns CDR1 SGHVT and CDR2 SQSDAQ. Trimming cost V 3 bases and J 0 bases, with 24 bases left between them. The CDR3 consists of 20 residues. The CDR3 coding sequence is TGTGCCAGCAGCTTGGAACAGGGTGTAATTCTCGAGCTTAGCAATCAGCCCCAGCATTTT. Translating gives CASSLEQGVILELSNQPQHF.

The V and J genes are TRBV6-5 and TRBJ2-5, with 7 bases lining up with TRBD1. Germline V CDR1 and CDR2: MNHEY, SVGAGI. V shed 10 bases and J 6 bases; nucleotides not matched to a gene: 11. This CDR3 has 13 residues. CDR3 DNA sequence: TGTGCCACGTGGCAGGGGGTTCTAAAGACCCAGTACTTC. This codes for CATWQGVLKTQYF.

V and J are TRBV10-3 and TRBJ1-3; D gene unclear. CDR3 length: 14 residues. V was cut by 6 bases and J by 0 bases, with 9 bases left in between. CDR1 and CDR2 (germline): ENHRY, SYGVKD. The CDR3 loop is CAISEDFSGNTIYF. CDR3 DNA sequence: TGTGCCATCAGCGAGGACTTCTCTGGAAACACCATATATTTT.

The rearrangement links TRBV9 to TRBJ2-1; 11 bases agree with TRBD2. Germline loops: CDR1 SGDLS, CDR2 YYNGEE. The CDR3 has 16 amino acids. V lost 2 bases and J lost 3; bases outside the gene matches: 4. The CDR3 region is CASSVLGLADYNEQFF. As DNA, the CDR3 is TGTGCCAGCAGCGTTTTGGGACTAGCGGACTACAATGAGCAGTTCTTC.

The chain links TRBV7-9 to TRBJ1-4; 9 bases match TRBD1. The CDR3 sequence is 15 residues long. Unmatched junction bases numbered 3, after V lost 6 bases and J lost 1 base. Germline V gene lookup returns CDR1 SEHNR and CDR2 FQNEAQ (reference sequence). The CDR3 DNA follows: TGTGCCAGCAGGCGGACAGGGGAAACTAATGAAAAACTGTTTTTT. Translated: CASRRTGETNEKLFF.

The J gene is TRBJ2-5, the V gene TRBV10-3; TRBD2 might be the D (5 bases). The CDR3 runs 14 residues. The V end lost 3 bases, the J end lost 4 bases, and 12 bases lay between the germline ends. Germline loops: CDR1 ENHRY, CDR2 SYGVKD. CDR3 loop: CAISDFGVSETQYF. The DNA for the CDR3 is TGTGCCATCAGTGATTTCGGGGTGTCAGAGACCCAGTACTTC.

V gene TRBV29-1 combines with J gene TRBJ2-5; 9 bases align to TRBD1. Germline loops: CDR1 SQVTM, CDR2 ANQGSEA. This CDR3 is 12 amino acids long. Unmatched junction bases numbered 6, after V lost 7 bases and J lost 6 bases. The CDR3 spells CSAGDRVKTQYF. CDR3 in DNA: TGCAGCGCCGGGGACAGGGTGAAGACCCAGTACTTC.

This sequence joins TRBV7-9 and TRBJ2-7, with D tentatively TRBD1 (7 bases). The CDR3 sequence is 13 residues long. Germline V gene lookup returns CDR1 SEHNR and CDR2 FQNEAQ (reference sequence). V gave up 4 bases and J gave up 6 bases, with 13 bases separating them. The CDR3 region is CASSSTQGGEQYF. The CDR3 coding sequence is TGTGCCAGCAGCTCGACTCAGGGGGGCGAGCAGTACTTC. Based on the CDR3 plus reference TRBV7-9 and TRBJ2-7, the full variable domain is DTGVSQNPRHKITKRGQNVTFRCDPISEHNRLYWYRQTLGQGPEFLTYFQNEAQLEKSRLLSDRFSAERPKGSFSTLEIQRTEQGDSAMYLCASSSTQGGEQYFGPGTRLTVT.